This TCR beta chain stems from a study of CD8 T cells in Susac syndrome. Concerning this clonotype itself: Its antigen remains unidentified.

Reverse transcription of roughly 0.45 to 1 ug RNA used random hexamers. Across 54 Vbeta and 13 Jbeta, immunoSEQ multiplex PCR amplified TCR beta CDR3. Each CDR3 protein gets one entry after TCRdb re-called the immunoSEQ multiplex PCR reads with MiXCR. Among about 200,000 distinct CDR3 sequences listed, roughly 95% were seen once. Healthy donors constituted the controls, which were matched for age and sex. Negative magnetic isolation gave CD8+ and CD4+ cells; FACS enriched CD8+ TEMRA. Findings of the study overall: The study conceded that relatively few individuals underwent its TCR sequencing and HLA analysis.

The germline V gene encodes CDR1 SQVTM and CDR2 ANQGSEA. V was trimmed by 6 bases and J by 8 bases, leaving 10 bases between them. This CDR3 is built from 10 residues. The sequence derives from a human donor in good health. The chain carries TRBV29-1 and TRBJ1-1; maybe TRBD1 (6 bases). The sample taken for sequencing was CD4+ T cells from PBMCs. DNA for the CDR3: TGCAGCGTCCAGACAGGCGAAGCTTTCTTT. Protein product: CSVQTGEAFF.